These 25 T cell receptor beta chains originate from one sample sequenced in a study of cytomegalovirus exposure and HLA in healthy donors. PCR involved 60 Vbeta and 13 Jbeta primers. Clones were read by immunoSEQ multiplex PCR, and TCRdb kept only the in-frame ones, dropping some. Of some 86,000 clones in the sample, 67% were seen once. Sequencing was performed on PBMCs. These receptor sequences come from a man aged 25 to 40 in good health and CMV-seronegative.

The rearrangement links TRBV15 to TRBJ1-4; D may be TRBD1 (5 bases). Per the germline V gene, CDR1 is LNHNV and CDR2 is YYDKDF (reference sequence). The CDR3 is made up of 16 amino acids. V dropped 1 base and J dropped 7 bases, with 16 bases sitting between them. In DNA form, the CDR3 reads TGTGCCACCAGCAGAGCCGGGACTCGGGGGTCTGAAAAACTGTTTTTT. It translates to CATSRAGTRGSEKLFF.

CDR3 nucleotide sequence: TGTGCCAGCAGTTTAGGGGGGAAATATGGCTACACCTTC. It codes for CASSLGGKYGYTF. The rearrangement links TRBV28 to TRBJ1-2; tentative D call: TRBD1 (5 bases). V was cut by 2 bases and J by 5 bases, with 9 bases left in between. CDR1 and CDR2 from the germline V gene are MDHEN and SYDVKM. The CDR3 is 13 amino acids.

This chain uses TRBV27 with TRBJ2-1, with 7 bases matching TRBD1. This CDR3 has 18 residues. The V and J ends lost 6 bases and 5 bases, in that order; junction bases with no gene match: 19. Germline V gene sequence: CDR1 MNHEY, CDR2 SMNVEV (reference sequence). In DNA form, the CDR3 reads TGTGCCAGCAGCCCCTCTAGGACAGGACGGCTGGCTAACAATGAGCAGTTCTTC. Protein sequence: CASSPSRTGRLANNEQFF.

DNA of the CDR3: TGTGCCAGCATGCCGGGAGCACAAGAGACCCAGTACTTC. Translating it yields CASMPGAQETQYF. This chain connects TRBV7-9 to TRBJ2-5, with D possibly TRBD2 on 6 matching bases. This CDR3 is 13 amino acids long. V lost 7 bases, J lost 2 bases, and 11 bases lay in between. The germline V gene encodes CDR1 SEHNR and CDR2 FQNEAQ (reference sequence).

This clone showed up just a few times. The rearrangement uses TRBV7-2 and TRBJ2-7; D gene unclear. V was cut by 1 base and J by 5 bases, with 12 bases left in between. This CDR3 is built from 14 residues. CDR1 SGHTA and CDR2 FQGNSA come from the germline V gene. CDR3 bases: TGTGCCAGCAGCTTAGTTGTCGCGGAAAACGAGCAGTACTTC. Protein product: CASSLVVAENEQYF.

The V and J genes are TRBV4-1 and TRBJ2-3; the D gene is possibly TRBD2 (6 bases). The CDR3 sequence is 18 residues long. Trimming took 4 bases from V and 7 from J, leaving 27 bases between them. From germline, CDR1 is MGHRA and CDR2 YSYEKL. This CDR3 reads CASSRGVVSGGKSHTQYF. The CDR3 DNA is TGCGCCAGCAGCCGAGGGGTTGTGAGTGGCGGGAAAAGCCATACGCAGTATTTT.

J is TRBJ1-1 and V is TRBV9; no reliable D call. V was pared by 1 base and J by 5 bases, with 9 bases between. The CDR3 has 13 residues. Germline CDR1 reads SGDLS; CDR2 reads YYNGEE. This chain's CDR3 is CASSVTRSTEAFF. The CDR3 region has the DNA TGTGCCAGCAGCGTAACTCGGTCGACTGAAGCTTTCTTT.

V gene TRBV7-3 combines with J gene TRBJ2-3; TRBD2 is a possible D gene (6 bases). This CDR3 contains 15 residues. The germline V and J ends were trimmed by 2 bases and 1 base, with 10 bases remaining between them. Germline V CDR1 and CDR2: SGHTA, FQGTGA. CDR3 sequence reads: CASSLDPSGTDTQYF. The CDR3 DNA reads TGTGCCAGCAGCTTAGATCCTAGCGGCACAGATACGCAGTATTTT.

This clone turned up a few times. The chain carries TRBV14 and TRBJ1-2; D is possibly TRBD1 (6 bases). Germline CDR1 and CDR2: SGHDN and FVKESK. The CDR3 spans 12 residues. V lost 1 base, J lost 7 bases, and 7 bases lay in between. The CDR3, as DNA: TGTGCCAGCAGCCAAGCCAGGGGTGGCTACACCTTC. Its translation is CASSQARGGYTF. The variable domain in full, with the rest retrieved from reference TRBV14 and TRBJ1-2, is EAGVTQFPSHSVIEKGQTVTLRCDPISGHDNLYWYRRVMGKEIKFLLHFVKESKQDESGMPNNRFLAERTGGTYSTLKVQPAELEDSGVYFCASSQARGGYTFGSGTRLTVV.

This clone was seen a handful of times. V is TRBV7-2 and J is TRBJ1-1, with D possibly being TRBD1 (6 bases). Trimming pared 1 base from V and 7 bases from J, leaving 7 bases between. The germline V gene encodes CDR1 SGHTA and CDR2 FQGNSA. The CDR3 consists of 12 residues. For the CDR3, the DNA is TGTGCCAGCAGCTTAGTAGGGGGTGAAGCTTTCTTT. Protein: CASSLVGGEAFF.

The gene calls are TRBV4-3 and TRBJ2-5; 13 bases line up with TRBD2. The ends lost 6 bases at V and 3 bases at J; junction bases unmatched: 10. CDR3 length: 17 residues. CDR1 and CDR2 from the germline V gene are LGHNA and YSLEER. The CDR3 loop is CASSTGTSGMLEETQYF. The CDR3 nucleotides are TGCGCCAGCAGTACCGGGACTAGCGGGATGCTGGAAGAGACCCAGTACTTC.

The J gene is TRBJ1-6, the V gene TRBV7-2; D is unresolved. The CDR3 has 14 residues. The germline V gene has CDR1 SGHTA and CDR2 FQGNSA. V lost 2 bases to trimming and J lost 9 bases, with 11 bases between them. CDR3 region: CASSLSNPGSPLHF. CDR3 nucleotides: TGTGCCAGCAGCTTATCTAATCCCGGTTCACCCCTCCACTTT.

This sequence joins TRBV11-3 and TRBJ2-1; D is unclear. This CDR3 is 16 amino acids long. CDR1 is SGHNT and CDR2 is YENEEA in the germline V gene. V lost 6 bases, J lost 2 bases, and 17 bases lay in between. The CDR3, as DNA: TGTGCCAGCAGTCCATTCTTTTACGAGGCCTACAATGAGCAGTTCTTC. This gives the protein CASSPFFYEAYNEQFF.

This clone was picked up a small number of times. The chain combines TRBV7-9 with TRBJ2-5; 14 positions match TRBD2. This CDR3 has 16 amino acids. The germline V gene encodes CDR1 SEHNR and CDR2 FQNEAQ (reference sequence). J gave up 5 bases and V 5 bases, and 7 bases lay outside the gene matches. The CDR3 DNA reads TGTGCCAGCAGCCTACGACTAGCGGGGGGGCTTGAGACCCAGTACTTC. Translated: CASSLRLAGGLETQYF.

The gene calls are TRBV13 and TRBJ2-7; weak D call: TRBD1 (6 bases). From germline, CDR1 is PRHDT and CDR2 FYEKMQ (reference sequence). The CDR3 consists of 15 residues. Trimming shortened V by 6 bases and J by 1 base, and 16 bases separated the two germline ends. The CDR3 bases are TGTGCCAGCAGTAAAGGACAGTATAGGTCCTACGAGCAGTACTTC. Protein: CASSKGQYRSYEQYF.

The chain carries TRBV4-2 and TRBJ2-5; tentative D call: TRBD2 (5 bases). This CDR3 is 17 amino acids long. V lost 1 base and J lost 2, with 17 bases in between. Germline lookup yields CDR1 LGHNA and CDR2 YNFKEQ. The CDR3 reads CASSQGWEAVTQETQYF. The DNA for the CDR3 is TGTGCCAGCAGCCAAGGGTGGGAAGCGGTAACTCAAGAGACCCAGTACTTC.

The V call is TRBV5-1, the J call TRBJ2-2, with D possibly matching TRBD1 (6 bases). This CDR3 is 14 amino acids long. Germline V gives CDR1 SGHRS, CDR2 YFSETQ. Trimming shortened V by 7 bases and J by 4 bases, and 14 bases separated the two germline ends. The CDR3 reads CASEGTQGTGELFF. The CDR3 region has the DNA TGCGCCAGCGAAGGGACACAAGGCACCGGGGAGCTGTTTTTT.

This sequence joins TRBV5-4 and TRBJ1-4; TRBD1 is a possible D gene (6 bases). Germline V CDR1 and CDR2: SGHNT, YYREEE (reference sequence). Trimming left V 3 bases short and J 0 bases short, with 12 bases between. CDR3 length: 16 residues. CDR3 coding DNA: TGTGCCAGCAGCTCGGGGGGGGGCGCAACTAATGAAAAACTGTTTTTT. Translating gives CASSSGGGATNEKLFF.

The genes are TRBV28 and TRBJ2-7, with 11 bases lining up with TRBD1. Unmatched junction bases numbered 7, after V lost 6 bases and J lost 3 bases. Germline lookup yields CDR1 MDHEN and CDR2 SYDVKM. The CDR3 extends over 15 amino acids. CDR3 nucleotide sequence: TGTGCCAGCAGCCCAGCCGGGACAGGGGGCTACGAGCAGTACTTC. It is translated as CASSPAGTGGYEQYF.

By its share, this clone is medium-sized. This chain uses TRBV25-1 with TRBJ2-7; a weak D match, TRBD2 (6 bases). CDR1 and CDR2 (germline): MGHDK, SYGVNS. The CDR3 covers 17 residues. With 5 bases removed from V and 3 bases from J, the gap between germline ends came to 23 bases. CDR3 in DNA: TGTGCCAGCAGTCCCTCCCGTCAGGGCGCGGGGAACTACGAGCAGTACTTC. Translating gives CASSPSRQGAGNYEQYF.

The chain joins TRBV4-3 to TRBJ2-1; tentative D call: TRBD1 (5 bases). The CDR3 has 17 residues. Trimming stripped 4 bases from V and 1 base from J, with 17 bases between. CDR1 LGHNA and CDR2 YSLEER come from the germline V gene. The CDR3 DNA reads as TGCGCCAGCAGCCTCTTATCAGGGAACACGTCCTACAATGAGCAGTTCTTC. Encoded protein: CASSLLSGNTSYNEQFF.

In DNA, the CDR3 is TGTGCCAGCAGCCAAAGGGGCTCCGGGACAGACAATGAAAAACTGTTTTTT. Translation: CASSQRGSGTDNEKLFF. The gene calls are TRBV7-9 and TRBJ1-4; TRBD1 matches at 7 bases. V dropped 5 bases and J dropped 5; count of bases not matched to a gene: 14. The CDR3 is 17 amino acids. CDR1 SEHNR and CDR2 FQNEAQ come from the germline V gene (reference sequence).

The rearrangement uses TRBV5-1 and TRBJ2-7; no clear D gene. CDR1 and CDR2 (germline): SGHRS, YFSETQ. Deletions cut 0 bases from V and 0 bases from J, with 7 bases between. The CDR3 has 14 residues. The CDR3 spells CASSLGATSYEQYF. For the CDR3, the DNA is TGCGCCAGCAGCTTGGGCGCCACCTCCTACGAGCAGTACTTC. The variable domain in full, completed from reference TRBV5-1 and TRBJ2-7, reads KAGVTQTPRYLIKTRGQQVTLSCSPISGHRSVSWYQQTPGQGLQFLFEYFSETQRNKGNFPGRFSGRQFSNSRSEMNVSTLELGDSALYLCASSLGATSYEQYFGPGTRLTVT.

In DNA, the CDR3 is TGTGCCAGCAGTCAACGGGACACCGTTTTCTATTTT. This sequence encodes CASSQRDTVFYF. V and J are TRBV7-6 and TRBJ2-3, with D tentatively TRBD1 (6 bases). The V end was cut by 6 bases, the J end by 15 bases, with 19 bases between. The CDR3 is 12 residues long. Germline-derived CDR1 and CDR2 are SGHVS and FNYEAQ.

The CDR3 nucleotides read TGTGCCAGCGGGACGGACAGGGCCTACGAGCAGTACTTC. It yields the protein CASGTDRAYEQYF. J is TRBJ2-7 and V is TRBV6-1; 8 nucleotides line up with TRBD1. The trim removed 8 bases at V and 2 bases at J, leaving 5 bases unmatched. CDR3 length equals 13 residues. Germline CDR1 and CDR2: MNHNS and SASEGT.